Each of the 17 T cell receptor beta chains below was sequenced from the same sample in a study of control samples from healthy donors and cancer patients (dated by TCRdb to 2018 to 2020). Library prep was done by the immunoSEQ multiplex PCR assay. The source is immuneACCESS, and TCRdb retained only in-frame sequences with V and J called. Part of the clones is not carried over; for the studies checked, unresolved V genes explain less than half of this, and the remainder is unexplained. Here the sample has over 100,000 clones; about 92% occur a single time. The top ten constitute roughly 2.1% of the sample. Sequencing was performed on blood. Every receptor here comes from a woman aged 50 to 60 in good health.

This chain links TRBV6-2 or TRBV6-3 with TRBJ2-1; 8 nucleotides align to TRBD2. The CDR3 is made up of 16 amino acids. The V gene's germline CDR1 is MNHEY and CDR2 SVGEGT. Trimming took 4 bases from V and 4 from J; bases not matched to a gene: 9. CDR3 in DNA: TGTGCCAGCAGTTCCACCATAGCGGGGAGATACAATGAGCAGTTCTTC. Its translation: CASSSTIAGRYNEQFF.

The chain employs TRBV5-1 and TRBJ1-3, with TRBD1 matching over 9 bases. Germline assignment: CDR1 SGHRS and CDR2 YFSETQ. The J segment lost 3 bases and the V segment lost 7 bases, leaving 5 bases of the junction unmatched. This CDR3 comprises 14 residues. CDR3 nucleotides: TGCGCCAGCCGACAGGGGGTAAATGGAAACACCATATATTTT. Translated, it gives CASRQGVNGNTIYF. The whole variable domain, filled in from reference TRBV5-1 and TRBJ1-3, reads KAGVTQTPRYLIKTRGQQVTLSCSPISGHRSVSWYQQTPGQGLQFLFEYFSETQRNKGNFPGRFSGRQFSNSRSEMNVSTLELGDSALYLCASRQGVNGNTIYFGEGSWLTVV.

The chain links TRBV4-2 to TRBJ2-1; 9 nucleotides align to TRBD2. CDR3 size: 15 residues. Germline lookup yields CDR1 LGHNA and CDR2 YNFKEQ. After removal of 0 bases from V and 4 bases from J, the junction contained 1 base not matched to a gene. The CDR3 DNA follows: TGTGCCAGCAGCCAAGAGACTAGCGGATACAATGAGCAGTTCTTC. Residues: CASSQETSGYNEQFF.

The CDR3 region is CASKRDRGRETQYF. For the CDR3, the DNA is TGTGCCAGCAAGAGGGACAGGGGGCGTGAGACCCAGTACTTC. The rearrangement uses TRBV19 and TRBJ2-5, with TRBD1 matching over 12 bases. J lost 5 bases, V lost 9 bases, and 7 bases had no gene match. Germline CDR1 LNHDA, CDR2 SQIVND (reference sequence). This CDR3 is built from 14 residues.

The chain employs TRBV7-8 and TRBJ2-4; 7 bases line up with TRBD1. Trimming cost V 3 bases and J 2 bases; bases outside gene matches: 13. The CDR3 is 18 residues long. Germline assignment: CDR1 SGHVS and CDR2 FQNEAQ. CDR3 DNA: TGTGCCAGCAGCTTGTCCCCAACAGGGGCGAGACCCAAAAACATTCAGTACTTC. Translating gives CASSLSPTGARPKNIQYF.

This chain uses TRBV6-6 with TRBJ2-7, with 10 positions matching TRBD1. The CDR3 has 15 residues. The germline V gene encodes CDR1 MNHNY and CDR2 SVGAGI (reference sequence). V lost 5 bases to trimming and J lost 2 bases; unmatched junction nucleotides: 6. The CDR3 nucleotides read TGTGCCAGCAGTCTCGACAGGGGGCCCCCCTACGAGCAGTACTTC. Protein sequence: CASSLDRGPPYEQYF.

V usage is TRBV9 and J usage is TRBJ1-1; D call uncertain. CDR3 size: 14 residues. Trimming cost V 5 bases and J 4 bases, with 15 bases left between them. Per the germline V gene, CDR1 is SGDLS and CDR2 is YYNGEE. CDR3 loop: CASSAPVGVTEAFF. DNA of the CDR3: TGTGCCAGCAGTGCCCCAGTGGGTGTCACTGAAGCTTTCTTT.

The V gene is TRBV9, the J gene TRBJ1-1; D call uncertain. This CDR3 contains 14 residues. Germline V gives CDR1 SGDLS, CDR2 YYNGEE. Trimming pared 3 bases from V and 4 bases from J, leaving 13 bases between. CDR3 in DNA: TGTGCCAGCAGCGATCAGGCGCGGGCCACTGAAGCTTTCTTT. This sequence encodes CASSDQARATEAFF.

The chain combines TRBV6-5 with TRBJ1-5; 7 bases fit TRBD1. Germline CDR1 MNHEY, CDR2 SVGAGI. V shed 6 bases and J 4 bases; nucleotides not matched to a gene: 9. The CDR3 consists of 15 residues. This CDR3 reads CASRGLGGRNQPQHF. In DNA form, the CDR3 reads TGTGCCAGCAGGGGGCTAGGGGGCAGAAATCAGCCCCAGCATTTT.

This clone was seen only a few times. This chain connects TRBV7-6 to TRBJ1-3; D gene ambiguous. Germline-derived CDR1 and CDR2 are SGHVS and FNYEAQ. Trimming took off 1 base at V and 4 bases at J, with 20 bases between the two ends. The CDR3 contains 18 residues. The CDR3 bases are TGTGCCAGCAGCTTAGGTACCTCGGGTGGAGTATACGGAAACACCATATATTTT. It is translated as CASSLGTSGGVYGNTIYF.

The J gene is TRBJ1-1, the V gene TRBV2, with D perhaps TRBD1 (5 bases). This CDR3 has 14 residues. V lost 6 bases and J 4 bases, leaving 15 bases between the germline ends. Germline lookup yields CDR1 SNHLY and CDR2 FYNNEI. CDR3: CASRVSPGGTEAFF. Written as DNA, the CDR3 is TGTGCCAGCAGAGTTTCCCCGGGGGGCACTGAAGCTTTCTTT.

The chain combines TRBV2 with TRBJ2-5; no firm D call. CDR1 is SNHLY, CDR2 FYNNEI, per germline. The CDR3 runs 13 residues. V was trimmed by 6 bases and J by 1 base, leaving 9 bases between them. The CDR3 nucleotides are TGTGCCAGCAGCCAGAATTTCCAAGAGACCCAGTACTTC. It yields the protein CASSQNFQETQYF.

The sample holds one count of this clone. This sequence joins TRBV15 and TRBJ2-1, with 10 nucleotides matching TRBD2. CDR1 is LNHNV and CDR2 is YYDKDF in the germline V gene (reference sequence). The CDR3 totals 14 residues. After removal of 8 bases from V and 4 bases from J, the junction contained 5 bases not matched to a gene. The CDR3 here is CATRRTSGYNEQFF. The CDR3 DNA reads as TGTGCCACCCGACGGACTAGCGGTTACAATGAGCAGTTCTTC.

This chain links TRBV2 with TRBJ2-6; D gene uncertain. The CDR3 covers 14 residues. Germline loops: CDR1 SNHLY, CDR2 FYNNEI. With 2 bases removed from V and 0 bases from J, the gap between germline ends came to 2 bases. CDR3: CASSEHSGANVLTF. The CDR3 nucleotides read TGTGCCAGCAGTGAACACTCTGGGGCCAACGTCCTGACTTTC.

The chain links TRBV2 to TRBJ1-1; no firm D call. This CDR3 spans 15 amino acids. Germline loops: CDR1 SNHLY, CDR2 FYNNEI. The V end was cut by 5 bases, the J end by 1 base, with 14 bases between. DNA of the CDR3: TGTGCCAGCAGTTTCACCGCGGATTCGAACACTGAAGCTTTCTTT. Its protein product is CASSFTADSNTEAFF.

CDR3 DNA sequence: TGCGCCAGCAGTCGGTCGGGACAGGGCGGATCACCCCTCCACTTT. Protein sequence: CASSRSGQGGSPLHF. V and J are TRBV5-1 and TRBJ1-6, with TRBD1 matching 9 bases. J gave up 10 bases and V 5 bases, and 10 bases lay outside the gene matches. The CDR3 has 15 amino acids. CDR1 is SGHRS and CDR2 is YFSETQ in the germline V gene.

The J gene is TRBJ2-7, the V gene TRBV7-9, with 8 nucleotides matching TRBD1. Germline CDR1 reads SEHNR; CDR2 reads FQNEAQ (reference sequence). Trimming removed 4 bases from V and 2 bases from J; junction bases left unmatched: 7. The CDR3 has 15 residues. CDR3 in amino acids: CASSSYQGAPYEQYF. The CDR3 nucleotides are TGTGCCAGCAGCTCATATCAGGGGGCCCCCTACGAGCAGTACTTC. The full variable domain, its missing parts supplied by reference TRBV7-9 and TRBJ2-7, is DTGVSQNPRHKITKRGQNVTFRCDPISEHNRLYWYRQTLGQGPEFLTYFQNEAQLEKSRLLSDRFSAERPKGSFSTLEIQRTEQGDSAMYLCASSSYQGAPYEQYFGPGTRLTVT.